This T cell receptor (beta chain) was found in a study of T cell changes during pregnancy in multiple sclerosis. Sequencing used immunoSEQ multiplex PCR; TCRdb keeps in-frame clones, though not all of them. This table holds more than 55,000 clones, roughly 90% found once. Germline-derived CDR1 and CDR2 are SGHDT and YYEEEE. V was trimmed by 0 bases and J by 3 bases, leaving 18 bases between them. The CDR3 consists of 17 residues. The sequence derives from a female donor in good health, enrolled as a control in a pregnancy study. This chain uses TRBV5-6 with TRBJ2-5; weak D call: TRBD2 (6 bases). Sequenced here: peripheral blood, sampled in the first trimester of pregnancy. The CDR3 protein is CASSLGWGSGVKETQYF. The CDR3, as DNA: TGTGCCAGCAGCTTGGGCTGGGGTAGCGGAGTTAAAGAGACCCAGTACTTC.